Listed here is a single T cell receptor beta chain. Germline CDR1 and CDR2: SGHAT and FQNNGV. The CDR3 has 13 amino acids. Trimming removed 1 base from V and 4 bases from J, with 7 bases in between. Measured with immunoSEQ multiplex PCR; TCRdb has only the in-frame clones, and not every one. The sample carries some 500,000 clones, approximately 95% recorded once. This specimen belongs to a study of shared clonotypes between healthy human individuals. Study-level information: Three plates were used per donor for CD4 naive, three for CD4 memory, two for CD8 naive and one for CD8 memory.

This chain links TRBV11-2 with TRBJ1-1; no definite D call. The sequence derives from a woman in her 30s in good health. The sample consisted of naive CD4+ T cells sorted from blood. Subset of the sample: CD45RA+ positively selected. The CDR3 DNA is TGTGCCAGCAGCTTAGCGGGCGGCACTGAAGCTTTCTTT. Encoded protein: CASSLAGGTEAFF.